Listed below are T cell receptor beta chains from one sample, sequenced in a study of blood T cell repertoires in COVID-19. TCRdb's table, derived via immunoSEQ multiplex PCR, lists solely in-frame clones and lacks some. The data show about 98,000 clones, around 80% seen once. Sequencing input: peripheral blood. These TCRs come from a man older than 75 with acute or convalescent COVID-19. The CDR3 runs from the conserved cysteine through the conserved F or W.

CDR3 length	V gene	J gene	CDR3 protein
15	TRBV11-2	TRBJ1-1	CASSLVPGRGTEAFF
15	TRBV2	TRBJ2-1	CASSERAGGLGEQFF
16	TRBV3-1/TRBV3-2	TRBJ2-1	CASQLAGGPAYNEQFF
14	TRBV6-2/TRBV6-3	TRBJ2-7	CASSYGLASYEQYF
14	TRBV5-1	TRBJ2-2	CASSFDRTTGELFF
15	TRBV10-3	TRBJ1-4	CAISESAGEGEKLFF
15	TRBV7-2	TRBJ2-3	CASSRVGSGTDTQYF
16	TRBV2	TRBJ2-5	CASTSQRGQGAETQYF
15	TRBV2	TRBJ2-7	CASRPGTSGRYEQYF
12	TRBV6-5	TRBJ1-2	CASSREIYGYTF
17	TRBV9	TRBJ2-1	CASSVATSGRGYNEQFF
14	TRBV11-3	TRBJ2-3	CASSSRDRADTQYF
14	TRBV27	TRBJ1-4	CASSGQGAGEKLFF
16	TRBV5-4	TRBJ2-5	CASSRGLAGAQETQYF
15	TRBV28	TRBJ2-7	CASNDAGTISYEQYF
13	TRBV5-1	TRBJ2-1	CASSLGGGSEQFF
18	TRBV10-2	TRBJ2-7	CASIGLAGGPTPAYEQYF
14	TRBV25-1	TRBJ2-5	CASSGQPAQETQYF
16	TRBV7-2	TRBJ2-5	CASSRGPGQSQETQYF
13	TRBV28	TRBJ1-5	CASRRDNLKPQHF
13	TRBV6-5	TRBJ1-5	CASSGTGNQPQHF
15	TRBV19	TRBJ2-3	CASSISWTSTDTQYF
15	TRBV12-5	TRBJ1-3	CASGSGQGSGNTIYF
17	TRBV3-1/TRBV3-2	TRBJ2-1	CASSPLGDFRRGNEQFF
16	TRBV18	TRBJ2-1	CASSLSSLSSYNEQFF
15	TRBV7-8	TRBJ1-3	CASSLEKASGNTIYF
13	TRBV28	TRBJ2-7	CASGGSPLYEQYF
14	TRBV5-1	TRBJ1-2	CAIARDSPNYGYTF
14	TRBV7-9	TRBJ2-5	CASSYGTSQETQYF
14	TRBV28	TRBJ1-2	CASRHPDRGHGYTF
16	TRBV18	TRBJ2-7	CASSPPQRGGSYEQYF
16	TRBV7-9	TRBJ1-1	CASSPLSGDRNTEAFF
15	TRBV28	TRBJ2-7	CASSLDQGGIYEQYF
15	TRBV5-1	TRBJ2-7	CASSSSSGATYEQYF
14	TRBV5-1	TRBJ2-5	CASSFQGTRETQYF
15	TRBV5-5	TRBJ2-3	CASSLGQGGTDTQYF
12	TRBV27	TRBJ1-4	CATQGARGKLFF
16	TRBV7-6	TRBJ1-1	CASSLTPLGVGTEAFF
15	TRBV29-1	TRBJ2-1	CSVEEGTSGRNEQFF
13	TRBV5-6	TRBJ1-2	CASSGGRDYGYTF
13	TRBV27	TRBJ2-7	CASGQGITYEQYF
16	TRBV7-2	TRBJ2-1	CASSFPTSGGAHEQFF
13	TRBV12-3/TRBV12-4	TRBJ1-2	CASSLQETGGYTF
14	TRBV19	TRBJ2-5	CASSSRRGSETQYF
12	TRBV28	TRBJ1-4	CASSREVGKLFF
12	TRBV7-2	TRBJ2-7	CASSRSSYEQYF
14	TRBV7-2	TRBJ2-7	CASRAYRDTYEQYF
11	TRBV19	TRBJ1-5	CWRQGHQPQHF
15	TRBV18	TRBJ2-2	CASSRLDSHTGELFF
15	TRBV7-2	TRBJ1-2	CASSLAHGTGVGYTF
15	TRBV9	TRBJ2-2	CASSVLAVNTGELFF
14	TRBV2	TRBJ2-4	CASSDWDFSNIQYF
16	TRBV4-2	TRBJ2-5	CASSQGTSDYQETQYF
12	TRBV11-3	TRBJ2-7	CARGDRGYEQYF
15	TRBV7-2	TRBJ2-2	CASSLYGGSTGELFF